These 9 T cell receptor beta chains were all obtained from the same sample, sequenced in a study of early T cells in non-severe SARS-CoV-2 infection. TCRdb re-analysed the 5' RACE reads in MiXCR, keeping a single row per CDR3 protein. The data show 85,000 to 100,000 distinct CDR3 sequences, approximately 11% seen once. Sample: whole blood, taken at baseline. The receptor source for this set is an adult who was a healthcare worker with PCR-confirmed SARS-CoV-2 infection or an uninfected control (not recorded which).

The chain is built from TRBV10-3 and TRBJ2-1; 11 bases match TRBD2. The CDR3 is 14 residues long. CDR1 and CDR2 from the germline V gene are ENHRY and SYGVKD. Trimming at V came to 9 bases and at J to 5 bases, leaving 6 bases not matched to a gene. CDR3 region: CAISTSGDNNEQFF. The CDR3 nucleotides read TGTGCCATTTCGACTAGCGGGGACAACAATGAGCAGTTCTTC.

This clonotype was found many times. The chain combines TRBV11-2 with TRBJ2-1; 12 positions match TRBD2. The CDR3 totals 18 residues. V shed 5 bases, J shed 8 bases, and the junction held 16 bases outside the gene matches. Germline CDR1 reads SGHAT; CDR2 reads FQNNGV. The CDR3 here is CASSPISRLAGVGYEQFF. For the CDR3, the DNA is TGTGCCAGCAGCCCTATTTCTAGACTAGCGGGAGTCGGCTATGAGCAGTTCTTC.

V usage is TRBV6-1 and J usage is TRBJ2-1, with 8 bases matching TRBD2. This CDR3 is built from 18 residues. V shed 6 bases and J 2 bases; nucleotides not matched to a gene: 15. Germline CDR1 reads MNHNS; CDR2 reads SASEGT. Here the CDR3 reads CASRRSLAGLATYNEQFF. The CDR3 bases are TGTGCCAGCAGGCGGAGTCTAGCGGGCCTTGCGACCTACAATGAGCAGTTCTTC.

This chain uses TRBV10-2 with TRBJ2-7; no definite D call. V lost 4 bases, J lost 3 bases, and 10 bases lay in between. The CDR3 is 13 amino acids. Germline CDR1 and CDR2: WSHSY and SAAADI. Written as DNA, the CDR3 is TGCGCCAGCAGTGGGTCACCGGGCTACGAGCAGTACTTC. Translated: CASSGSPGYEQYF.

This clonotype showed up many times. The chain employs TRBV10-3 and TRBJ2-7, with TRBD1 matching over 11 bases. This CDR3 comprises 14 residues. The trim removed 5 bases at V and 4 bases at J, leaving 4 bases unmatched. Germline loops: CDR1 ENHRY, CDR2 SYGVKD. CDR3 loop: CAISPGQGVYEQYF. The CDR3 DNA sequence: TGTGCCATCAGTCCGGGACAGGGGGTGTACGAGCAGTACTTC.

This clonotype was seen repeatedly, ten times or more. The CDR3 DNA sequence: TGTGCCAGCAGTGAAGTACAGGGGGGAAGGATCGGGGAGCTGTTTTTT. As protein: CASSEVQGGRIGELFF. The rearrangement uses TRBV6-1 and TRBJ2-2; TRBD1 aligns across 8 bases. Per germline, CDR1 MNHNS and CDR2 SASEGT. The CDR3 is 16 amino acids. Trimming at V came to 1 base and at J to 7 bases, leaving 8 bases not matched to a gene.

This clonotype was observed at least ten times. The rearrangement joins TRBV28 to TRBJ1-1, with D possibly TRBD1 on 5 matching bases. Germline V lookup: CDR1 MDHEN, CDR2 SYDVKM. Trimming took 7 bases from V and 5 from J, leaving 14 bases between them. There are 13 residues in the CDR3. CDR3 sequence reads: CASTLPGGTEAFF. Here the CDR3 DNA reads TGTGCCAGCACCCTCCCGGGGGGAACTGAAGCTTTCTTT.

V is TRBV7-2 and J is TRBJ2-3; D not certain. Trimming cost V 5 bases and J 1 base, with 22 bases left between them. In germline, CDR1 is SGHTA, CDR2 FQGNSA. The length of the CDR3 is 18 residues. In DNA, the CDR3 is TGTGCCAGCAGCCTAAGCCTCGACTTGGTATCCGGCACAGATACGCAGTATTTT. This gives the protein CASSLSLDLVSGTDTQYF.

This clonotype was observed at least ten times. This chain joins TRBV20-1 and TRBJ2-7; 9 bases align to TRBD2. The V and J ends lost 6 bases and 2 bases, in that order; junction bases with no gene match: 11. The CDR3 sequence is 15 residues long. CDR1 DFQATT and CDR2 SNEGSKA come from the germline V gene (reference sequence). The DNA for the CDR3 is TGCAGTGCCCAATCGACTAGCGGATACACCTACGAGCAGTACTTC. Translation gives CSAQSTSGYTYEQYF.